The 10 T cell receptor beta chains given below trace back to one sample, sequenced in a study of blood T cell repertoires in COVID-19. TCRdb's copy holds only in-frame clones and misses some; the assay was immunoSEQ multiplex PCR. The sample lists about 370,000 clones; around 90% were seen once. The sample taken for sequencing was peripheral blood. These receptors originate from a man aged 18-30 years with active or convalescent COVID-19.

The J gene is TRBJ1-6, the V gene TRBV12-3 or TRBV12-4; D may be TRBD1 (6 bases). V lost 7 bases and J 8 bases, leaving 12 bases between the germline ends. This CDR3 is built from 13 residues. CDR3 DNA: TGTGCCAGCATGGGGGCATTCGATTCACCCCTCCACTTT. This encodes CASMGAFDSPLHF.

The rearrangement uses TRBV5-3 and TRBJ1-5; the match to TRBD1 covers 12 bases. TRBV5-3 is designated an ORF whose function remains uncertain. V lost 1 base to trimming and J lost 0 bases; unmatched junction nucleotides: 11. CDR3 size: 20 residues. CDR3 region: CARSLFFRDRGPLSNQPQHF. The CDR3, as DNA: TGTGCCAGAAGCTTGTTTTTTCGGGACAGGGGGCCTCTTAGCAATCAGCCCCAGCATTTT.

J is TRBJ2-1 and V is TRBV5-1, with TRBD1 identical over 7 bases. With 1 base clipped from V and 4 bases from J, the junction kept 8 bases outside the gene matches. The V gene's germline CDR1 is SGHRS and CDR2 YFSETQ. The CDR3 sequence is 16 residues long. CDR3 nucleotides: TGCGCCAGCAGCTTGAGACTCGGGACAGTGTACAATGAGCAGTTCTTC. This translates into CASSLRLGTVYNEQFF.

The chain links TRBV20-1 to TRBJ1-5; D is ambiguous. The ends were cut back, 3 bases at V and 3 bases at J, with 9 bases in the middle. The V gene's germline CDR1 is DFQATT and CDR2 SNEGSKA (reference sequence). The CDR3 covers 13 residues. This CDR3 is CSASGGVNQPQHF. CDR3 nucleotide sequence: TGCAGTGCTAGTGGCGGGGTCAATCAGCCCCAGCATTTT.

A remark on this clone: Because the CDR3's place on the DNA is in doubt, the DNA is left out and the CDR3 is given as listed by TCRdb. This chain links TRBV21-1 with TRBJ2-3; the table calls TRBD2, which could not be checked here. TRBV21-1 is an annotated pseudogene. The CDR3 numbers 17 amino acids, ends counted. The CDR3: CASSKVGGGSGTDTQYF.

The V and J genes are TRBV28 and TRBJ1-1, with a possible D match to TRBD1 (6 bases). Trimming took off 7 bases at V and 1 base at J, with 22 bases between the two ends. Germline V CDR1 and CDR2: MDHEN, SYDVKM. The CDR3 length is 17 residues. Here the CDR3 DNA reads TGTGCCAGCACCCGAGTTGGGGGCGGATTATCGAACACTGAAGCTTTCTTT. Translating it yields CASTRVGGGLSNTEAFF.

The chain is built from TRBV19 and TRBJ2-7, with 10 positions matching TRBD1. With V trimmed by 7 bases and J by 4 bases, 7 bases remained unmatched. Germline V CDR1 and CDR2: LNHDA, SQIVND (reference sequence). This CDR3 region has 14 residues. CDR3 in amino acids: CASNPGQGPYEQYF. CDR3 in DNA: TGTGCCAGTAATCCGGGACAGGGGCCATACGAGCAGTACTTC.

The V call is TRBV4-3, the J call TRBJ1-1, with D maybe TRBD1 (5 bases). The germline V gene has CDR1 LGHNA and CDR2 YSLEER. Trimming cost V 0 bases and J 12 bases, with 17 bases left between them. CDR3 size: 14 residues. As DNA, the CDR3 is TGCGCCAGCAGCCAAGAGTTCCGGGCAGGGTTGTCTTTCTTT. Translation gives CASSQEFRAGLSFF.

The rearrangement joins TRBV19 to TRBJ2-7, with D tentatively TRBD1 (6 bases). CDR1 and CDR2 from the germline V gene are LNHDA and SQIVND (reference sequence). Trimming removed 4 bases from V and 3 bases from J, with 10 bases in between. There are 13 residues in the CDR3. As DNA, the CDR3 is TGTGCCAGTAGTAACCGGGACAACTACGAGCAGTACTTC. It translates to CASSNRDNYEQYF. The full variable domain, rest sourced from reference TRBV19 and TRBJ2-7, is DGGITQSPKYLFRKEGQNVTLSCEQNLNHDAMYWYRQDPGQGLRLIYYSQIVNDFQKGDIAEGYSVSREKKESFPLTVTSAQKNPTAFYLCASSNRDNYEQYFGPGTRLTVT.

The genes are TRBV5-6 and TRBJ1-2; a weak D match, TRBD1 (5 bases). The length of the CDR3 is 16 residues. Trimming removed 0 bases at V and 6 bases at J, with 18 bases between. Germline CDR1 and CDR2: SGHDT and YYEEEE. The CDR3 coding sequence is TGTGCCAGCAGCTTGGAAACCGGGACTGCGGTGAATGGCTACACCTTC. As protein: CASSLETGTAVNGYTF.